This TCR beta chain was recovered during a study of T-cell memory formation after mild COVID-19. The CDR3 consists of 12 residues. The germline V gene encodes CDR1 LGHNT and CDR2 FRNRAP. V was cut by 1 base and J by 2 bases, with 0 bases left in between. Points on this clonotype: The antigen is undetermined.

TCRdb reprocessed the 5' RACE reads via MiXCR and lists one record per CDR3 protein. The repertoire holds hundreds of thousands of distinct CDR3 sequences, with roughly 18% as singletons. Study-wide results and limits: CD4+ contracting clones were mainly CM and EM; CD8+ ones, EMRA. Prior to infection, memory already included some responding clones, suggesting cross-reactive memory joined.

The chain recombines TRBV12-5 with TRBJ2-1; D gene ambiguous. Sequencing input: PBMCs or a T cell subset sorted from them (not recorded which). The sequence was collected from an adult woman who had mild COVID-19 (a few samples of this study predate the infection). Cell type and time point are not known. Here the CDR3 reads CASGLAYNEQFF. The DNA for the CDR3 is TGTGCTAGTGGTTTGGCCTACAATGAGCAGTTCTTC.